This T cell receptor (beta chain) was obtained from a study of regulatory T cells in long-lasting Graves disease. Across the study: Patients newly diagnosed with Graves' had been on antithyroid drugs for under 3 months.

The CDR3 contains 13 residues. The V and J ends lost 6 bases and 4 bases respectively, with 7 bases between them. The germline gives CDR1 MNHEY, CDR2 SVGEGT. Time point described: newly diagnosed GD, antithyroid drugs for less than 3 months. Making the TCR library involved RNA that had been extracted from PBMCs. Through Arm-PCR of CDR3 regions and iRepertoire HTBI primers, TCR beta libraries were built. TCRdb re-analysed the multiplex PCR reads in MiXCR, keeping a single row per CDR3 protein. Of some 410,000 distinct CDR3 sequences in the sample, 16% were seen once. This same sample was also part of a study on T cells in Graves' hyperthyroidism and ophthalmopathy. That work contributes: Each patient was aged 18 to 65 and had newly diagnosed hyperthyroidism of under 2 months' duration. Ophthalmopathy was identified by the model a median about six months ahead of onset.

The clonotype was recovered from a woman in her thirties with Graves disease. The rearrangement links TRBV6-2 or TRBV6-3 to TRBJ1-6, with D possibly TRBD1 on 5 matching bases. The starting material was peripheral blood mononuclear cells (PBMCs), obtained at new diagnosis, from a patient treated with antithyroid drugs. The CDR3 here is CASSAGYNSPLHF. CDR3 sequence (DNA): TGTGCCAGCAGCGCAGGGTATAATTCACCCCTCCACTTT.